This entry is about one T cell receptor (beta chain). The CDR3 consists of 11 residues. Germline-derived CDR1 and CDR2 are DFQATT and SNEGSKA (reference sequence). V was pared by 4 bases and J by 1 base, with 4 bases between. The entry originates in a study of blood T cell repertoires in COVID-19. Turning to the study itself: Sources were T cells, B-cell-depleted T cells, or PBMCs; the material itself was cDNA or gDNA.

Under the authors' procedure: Estimation of nucleated cell counts relied on the amplification of reference gene primers. Libraries were prepared by immunoSEQ multiplex PCR; TCRdb keeps only in-frame clonotypes and omits some of them. For V, J and clone size, that table is used; D and trimming come from the DNA. The sample gives about 370,000 clones, roughly nine tenths of which show up once; 1% is in the top ten. Sequencing was performed on PBMCs or T cells enriched from blood (not recorded which). V gene TRBV20-1 combines with J gene TRBJ1-2, with D unresolved. This clonotype was sampled from a man between 18 and 29 years old who had recovered from COVID-19. CDR3 loop: CSANNNYGYTF. The CDR3 nucleotides read TGCAGTGCTAATAATAACTATGGCTACACCTTC.